This TCR beta chain was identified in a study of cytomegalovirus exposure and HLA in healthy donors. Points on this clone: Its antigen is as yet unknown.

Study observations and caveats: In a later analysis, HLA-C alleles had the fewest associated TCRs, DRB1 alleles the most. According to a later analysis, donors in an Asian-associated ancestry cluster reportedly had fewer N-insertions than the roughly 670-donor mean.

This PCR relied on a set of 60 Vbeta primers and 13 Jbeta primers. The method was immunoSEQ multiplex PCR; TCRdb's version includes in-frame clones alone and lacks a portion of them. The table has 40,000 to 55,000 clones, about 73% seen once; the top ten hold roughly 2.9%. The specimen sequenced was PBMCs. The receptor's source is a man younger than 35 in good health and CMV-seronegative.

The CDR3 is CSAGLAGAYNEQFF. The CDR3 coding sequence is TGCAGCGCCGGACTAGCGGGCGCCTACAATGAGCAGTTCTTC. This sequence joins TRBV29-1 and TRBJ2-1; 11 bases agree with TRBD2. The germline CDR1 and CDR2 sequences are SQVTM and ANQGSEA. Trimming cost V 7 bases and J 2 bases; bases outside gene matches: 4. The CDR3 extends over 14 amino acids.